The sequence of this TCR beta chain was determined in a study of PD-1 blockade in classical Hodgkin lymphoma. Study-wide background: Patients were infused with nivolumab 3 mg/kg every 2 weeks.

Some clones are missing from TCRdb's copy, which holds only in-frame ones; the method was immunoSEQ multiplex PCR. The sample carries about 17,000 clones, 75% to 85% recorded once. About this clone itself: Its antigen is currently unknown.

Brentuximab vedotin exposure varied among the patients, all of whom had relapsed after autologous stem cell transplantation. This CDR3 region has 13 residues. The V gene lost 0 bases and the J gene lost 6 bases, with 9 bases spanning the gap. Looked up from germline, CDR1 is SGDLS and CDR2 is YYNGEE. Study-level results: Newly diagnosed patients reportedly trailed healthy donors in baseline TCR diversity. Complete responders matched newly diagnosed patients in baseline diversity.

The sequenced sample was peripheral blood mononuclear cells (PBMCs), obtained at baseline. This sequence joins TRBV9 and TRBJ1-1, with D tentatively TRBD1 (6 bases). This TCR was sampled from a human donor with classical Hodgkin lymphoma. CDR3 sequence reads: CASSVAPGAEAFF. CDR3 sequence (DNA): TGTGCCAGCAGCGTAGCTCCAGGGGCTGAAGCTTTCTTT.